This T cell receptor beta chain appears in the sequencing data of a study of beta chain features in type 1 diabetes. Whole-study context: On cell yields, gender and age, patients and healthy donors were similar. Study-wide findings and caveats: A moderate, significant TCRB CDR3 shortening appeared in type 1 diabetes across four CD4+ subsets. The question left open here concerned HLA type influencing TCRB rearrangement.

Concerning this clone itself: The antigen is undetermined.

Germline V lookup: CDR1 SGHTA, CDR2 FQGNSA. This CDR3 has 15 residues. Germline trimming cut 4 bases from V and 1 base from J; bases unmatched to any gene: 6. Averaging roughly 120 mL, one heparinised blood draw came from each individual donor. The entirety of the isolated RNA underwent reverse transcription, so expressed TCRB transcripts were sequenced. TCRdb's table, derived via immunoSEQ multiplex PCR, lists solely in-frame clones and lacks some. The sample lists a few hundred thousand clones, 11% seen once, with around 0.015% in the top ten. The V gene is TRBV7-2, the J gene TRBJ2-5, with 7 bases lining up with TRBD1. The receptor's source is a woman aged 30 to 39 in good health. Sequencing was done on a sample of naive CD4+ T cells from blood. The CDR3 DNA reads TGTGCCAGCAGCTCGGGACAGCTATTCCAAGAGACCCAGTACTTC. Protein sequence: CASSSGQLFQETQYF.